This is a list of T cell receptor beta chains from one sample in a study of T cell responses to AZD1222 COVID-19 vaccine. Measured with immunoSEQ multiplex PCR; TCRdb has only the in-frame clones, and not every one. The repertoire includes about 120,000 clones, about 91% of them detected once, and approximately 9.6% sits in the top ten. The sample consisted of peripheral blood, taken on day 0 of AZD1222 vaccination. These receptors were obtained from an adult in good health. Both conserved end residues are part of each CDR3. Each record gives: D gene, V gene, J gene, clone size, CDR3 protein, CDR3 DNA. D genes are given only for firm matches. The size entry is marked missing in some rows and otherwise reads once, few, many or a size class.

D: NA; V: TRBV7-2; J: TRBJ2-5; size: NA; CDR3: CASSSIFAGTPFQYF; DNA: TGTGCCAGCAGCTCAATCTTCGCCGGGACCCCTTTCCAGTACTTC
D: TRBD1; V: TRBV5-4; J: TRBJ2-1; size: NA; CDR3: CASGSRDRVVNEQFF; DNA: TGTGCCAGCGGCTCCCGGGACAGGGTAGTCAATGAGCAGTTCTTC
D: NA; V: TRBV7-9; J: TRBJ1-1; size: NA; CDR3: CASSLGGEAFF; DNA: TGTGCCAGCAGCTTAGGAGGGGAAGCTTTCTTT
D: TRBD1; V: TRBV19; J: TRBJ1-2; size: NA; CDR3: CASSTPGQVYGYTF; DNA: TGTGCCAGTAGTACACCGGGACAGGTTTATGGCTACACCTTC
D: TRBD1; V: TRBV12-3/TRBV12-4; J: TRBJ1-4; size: NA; CDR3: CASSPGTGVLFF; DNA: TGTGCCAGCAGTCCCGGGACAGGGGTACTGTTTTTT
D: NA; V: TRBV6-2/TRBV6-3; J: TRBJ1-1; size: NA; CDR3: CASSYGQTNTEAFF; DNA: TGTGCCAGCAGTTACGGACAGACGAACACTGAAGCTTTCTTT
D: NA; V: TRBV4-2; J: TRBJ2-7; size: NA; CDR3: CASSQGQGTSSYEQYF; DNA: TGTGCCAGCAGCCAAGGGCAGGGTACGTCTAGCTACGAGCAGTACTTC
D: TRBD1; V: TRBV28; J: TRBJ1-2; size: once; CDR3: CASSLTLDRVKGYGYTF; DNA: TGTGCCAGCAGTTTAACCCTGGACAGGGTAAAAGGGTATGGCTACACCTTC
D: NA; V: TRBV3-1/TRBV3-2; J: TRBJ2-5; size: NA; CDR3: CASTQGGREETQYF; DNA: TGTGCCAGCACTCAGGGGGGTAGGGAAGAGACCCAGTACTTC
D: TRBD2; V: TRBV28; J: TRBJ2-7; size: NA; CDR3: CASSLAASGSYEQYF; DNA: TGTGCCAGCAGTTTGGCCGCTAGCGGGAGCTACGAGCAGTACTTC
D: NA; V: TRBV6-2/TRBV6-3; J: TRBJ2-5; size: few; CDR3: CASSYPVAGETQYF; DNA: TGTGCCAGCAGTTATCCCGTCGCGGGTGAGACCCAGTACTTC
D: NA; V: TRBV5-1; J: TRBJ1-1; size: NA; CDR3: CASSLVAGNTEAFF; DNA: TGCGCCAGCAGCTTGGTCGCGGGTAACACTGAAGCTTTCTTT
D: NA; V: TRBV7-2; J: TRBJ2-2; size: NA; CDR3: CASSLWTRVTGELFF; DNA: TGTGCCAGCAGCTTATGGACGCGGGTGACCGGGGAGCTGTTTTTT
D: NA; V: TRBV3-1/TRBV3-2; J: TRBJ1-5; size: NA; CDR3: CASSAGSGSNQPQHF; DNA: TGTGCCAGCAGCGCAGGTTCAGGGAGCAATCAGCCCCAGCATTTT
D: TRBD1; V: TRBV3-1/TRBV3-2; J: TRBJ1-3; size: NA; CDR3: CASSTNRGINTIYF; DNA: TGTGCCAGCAGCACTAACAGGGGTATTAACACCATATATTTT
D: NA; V: TRBV6-2/TRBV6-3; J: TRBJ2-2; size: NA; CDR3: CASSYTDTYTGELFF; DNA: TGTGCCAGCAGTTACACGGACACCTACACCGGGGAGCTGTTTTTT
D: NA; V: TRBV28; J: TRBJ1-4; size: NA; CDR3: CASTAAGATNEKLFF; DNA: TGTGCCAGCACGGCAGCCGGGGCAACTAATGAAAAACTGTTTTTT
D: NA; V: TRBV28; J: TRBJ1-3; size: NA; CDR3: CASSNGGSGNTIYF; DNA: TGTGCCAGCAGTAACGGGGGGAGTGGAAACACCATATATTTT
D: TRBD1; V: TRBV2; J: TRBJ1-4; size: NA; CDR3: CASSPGQGSYEKLFF; DNA: TGTGCCAGCAGCCCCGGACAGGGATCCTATGAAAAACTGTTTTTT
D: NA; V: TRBV12-3/TRBV12-4; J: TRBJ1-4; size: NA; CDR3: CASSPQANEKLFF; DNA: TGTGCCAGCAGTCCGCAAGCTAATGAAAAACTGTTTTTT
D: NA; V: TRBV2; J: TRBJ1-1; size: NA; CDR3: CASRWTDAKVTEAFF; DNA: TGTGCCAGCAGATGGACAGACGCTAAGGTCACTGAAGCTTTCTTT
D: NA; V: TRBV19; J: TRBJ1-1; size: NA; CDR3: CASSIPAGAEAFF; DNA: TGTGCCAGTAGTATACCGGCTGGGGCTGAAGCTTTCTTT
D: NA; V: TRBV7-2; J: TRBJ2-2; size: NA; CDR3: CASSLVAGLDTGELFF; DNA: TGTGCCAGCAGCTTAGTCGCAGGGTTGGACACCGGGGAGCTGTTTTTT